Detailed here is one TCR beta chain. The antigen remains unidentified. The record originates from a study of cytomegalovirus exposure and HLA in healthy donors. Points from the study as a whole: Previous analysis showed most TCR beta V segments were productive about 90% or about 30% of the time.

The primer mix had 60 Vbeta and 13 Jbeta primers. Sequenced by immunoSEQ multiplex PCR; TCRdb stores in-frame clones only, minus some. The sample gives approximately 200,000 clones, 74% of which show up once; about 3% is in the top ten. This sequence was found in a woman in her 30s in good health and CMV-seropositive. Source material: PBMCs.

The CDR3 DNA follows: TGTGCCAGCGGCCCGGGGGTTTACGAGCAGTACTTC. This sequence encodes CASGPGVYEQYF. This chain connects TRBV6-5 to TRBJ2-7; perhaps TRBD2 as D (6 bases). Trimming removed 8 bases from V and 4 bases from J, with 12 bases in between. The germline CDR1 and CDR2 sequences are MNHEY and SVGAGI. CDR3 length equals 12 residues.